Below, 8 T cell receptor beta chains from the same sample are listed, as sequenced in a study of cytomegalovirus exposure and HLA in healthy donors. Amplification used 60 Vbeta primers and 13 Jbeta primers. Sequencing was performed with immunoSEQ multiplex PCR; in TCRdb, only in-frame clones are kept and a portion is missing. The top ten clones hold 6.5% to 9% of a sample with some 130,000 clones, roughly 71% of them seen once. Sequenced input: PBMCs. The receptors shown here come from a young man in good health and CMV-seronegative.

This clone was detected only a few times. The chain joins TRBV9 to TRBJ2-1, with D maybe TRBD2 (5 bases). CDR3 length equals 16 residues. Germline V CDR1 and CDR2: SGDLS, YYNGEE. The V gene lost 0 bases and the J gene lost 0 bases, with 10 bases spanning the gap. The CDR3 DNA is TGTGCCAGCAGCGTAGGGGAGTTGAGCTCCTACAATGAGCAGTTCTTC. Translation: CASSVGELSSYNEQFF.

In this sample, this clone turned up a few times. The J gene is TRBJ2-5, the V gene TRBV28; 7 bases agree with TRBD1. V lost 2 bases to trimming and J lost 5 bases; unmatched junction nucleotides: 11. Germline CDR1 and CDR2: MDHEN and SYDVKM. The CDR3 length is 16 residues. The CDR3 DNA sequence: TGTGCCAGCAGTTTAAAAGCGGCAGGGGGACGGGAGACCCAGTACTTC. Protein: CASSLKAAGGRETQYF.

This rearrangement joins TRBV18 to TRBJ1-4, with 8 bases identical to TRBD1. The junction had 7 bases not matched to a gene; V was cut back by 5 bases and J by 8 bases. This CDR3 region has 14 residues. Germline CDR1 reads KGHSH; CDR2 reads LQKENI. For the CDR3, the DNA is TGTGCCAGCTCATCGAACAGGGGGAGAGAAAAACTGTTTTTT. Protein product: CASSSNRGREKLFF. The entire variable domain, with the rest obtained from reference TRBV18 and TRBJ1-4, is as follows: NAGVMQNPRHLVRRRGQEARLRCSPMKGHSHVYWYRQLPEEGLKFMVYLQKENIIDESGMPKERFSAEFPKEGPSILRIQQVVRGDSAAYFCASSSNRGREKLFFGSGTQLSVL.

The CDR3 region has the DNA TGTGCCATCAGTGAGTCGGGTAGCAGGAGGTCGGAGACCCAGTACTTC. Encoded protein: CAISESGSRRSETQYF. This chain connects TRBV10-3 to TRBJ2-5; maybe TRBD2 (5 bases). V was pared by 0 bases and J by 5 bases, with 16 bases between. Looked up from germline, CDR1 is ENHRY and CDR2 is SYGVKD. The CDR3 is 16 amino acids.

The V and J genes are TRBV7-2 and TRBJ1-5; 7 bases line up with TRBD1. Trimming cost V 10 bases and J 6 bases; bases outside gene matches: 9. Germline V gene lookup returns CDR1 SGHTA and CDR2 FQGNSA. CDR3 length: 13 residues. As DNA, the CDR3 is TGTGCCACCTCGACAGGGAGCGGTCAGCCCCAGCATTTT. Amino acid sequence: CATSTGSGQPQHF.

In its sample, this clone was seen a few times. The chain employs TRBV7-3 and TRBJ2-2; 9 positions match TRBD1. V was pared by 3 bases and J by 6 bases, with 8 bases of the junction left unmatched. The CDR3 has 16 residues. Germline CDR1 reads SGHTA; CDR2 reads FQGTGA. The CDR3 region has the DNA TGTGCCAGCAGCTTCTGGACAGGGGATGGCGCCGGGGAGCTGTTTTTT. It specifies CASSFWTGDGAGELFF.

The chain joins TRBV5-4 to TRBJ2-1, with D maybe TRBD1 (5 bases). The V and J ends lost 4 bases and 3 bases respectively, with 14 bases between them. This CDR3 is 15 amino acids long. Germline V gives CDR1 SGHNT, CDR2 YYREEE (reference sequence). Here the CDR3 reads CASSHYDSSYNEQFF. DNA of the CDR3: TGTGCCAGCAGCCATTACGACAGCAGCTACAATGAGCAGTTCTTC.

This rearrangement joins TRBV9 to TRBJ2-2; 15 nucleotides align to TRBD2. The CDR3 sequence is 16 residues long. In germline, CDR1 is SGDLS, CDR2 YYNGEE. V trimming: 5 bases; J trimming: 4 bases; junction bases outside the gene matches: 3. The CDR3 coding sequence is TGTGCCAGCAGGAGGACTAGCGGGGGGGCCACCGGGGAGCTGTTTTTT. Protein product: CASRRTSGGATGELFF.